These 20 T cell receptor beta chains share one sample of origin, sequenced in a study of blood T cell repertoires in COVID-19. Assay used: immunoSEQ multiplex PCR; TCRdb lists only in-frame clones, some missing. Of approximately 200,000 clones in the sample, 86% were seen once. The sample taken for sequencing was PBMCs or T cells enriched from blood (not recorded which). Receptor source: a woman aged 25 to 45 who had recovered from COVID-19.

The chain recombines TRBV14 with TRBJ1-1; D unresolved. The germline V gene encodes CDR1 SGHDN and CDR2 FVKESK. This CDR3 region has 13 residues. V lost 1 base, J lost 0 bases, and 3 bases lay in between. This chain's CDR3 is CASSQVMNTEAFF. In DNA form, the CDR3 reads TGTGCCAGCAGCCAAGTCATGAACACTGAAGCTTTCTTT.

The chain employs TRBV19 and TRBJ2-7; tentative D call: TRBD2 (6 bases). The length of the CDR3 is 13 residues. Germline CDR1 reads LNHDA; CDR2 reads SQIVND (reference sequence). The germline V and J ends were trimmed by 5 bases and 7 bases, with 15 bases remaining between them. The CDR3: CASSGPGTLEQYF. CDR3 nucleotide sequence: TGTGCCAGTAGTGGGCCCGGGACTTTAGAGCAGTACTTC.

The V and J genes are TRBV9 and TRBJ1-2; 7 nucleotides agree with TRBD1. Trimming at V came to 2 bases and at J to 0 bases, leaving 4 bases not matched to a gene. The CDR3 runs to 15 residues. Germline V gene data show CDR1 as SGDLS and CDR2 as YYNGEE. For the CDR3, the DNA is TGTGCCAGCAGCGTGACGGACAGGACTAACTATGGCTACACCTTC. Protein product: CASSVTDRTNYGYTF.

The rearrangement uses TRBV11-2 and TRBJ2-2, with D perhaps matching TRBD2 (6 bases). Trimming removed 5 bases from V and 7 bases from J, with 8 bases in between. The germline V gene encodes CDR1 SGHAT and CDR2 FQNNGV. CDR3 size: 12 residues. Here the CDR3 DNA reads TGTGCCAGCAGCCGGCGGGGCGGGGAGCTGTTTTTT. Translating it yields CASSRRGGELFF.

This clone was observed once. This sequence joins TRBV10-3 and TRBJ2-7; 11 bases match TRBD2. The CDR3 loop spans 15 amino acids. Germline V lookup: CDR1 ENHRY, CDR2 SYGVKD. J was trimmed by 5 bases and V by 0 bases; bases with no gene match: 3. The DNA for the CDR3 is TGTGCCATCAGTGAGTCGACTAGCGGGAACGACGAGCAGTACTTC. It specifies CAISESTSGNDEQYF.

The chain employs TRBV18 and TRBJ2-7; 15 bases map to TRBD2. This CDR3 spans 16 amino acids. Germline V gives CDR1 KGHSH, CDR2 LQKENI. V gave up 3 bases and J gave up 5 bases; unmatched junction bases: 5. CDR3 nucleotides: TGTGCCAGCTCACCCGGGACTAGCGGGAGGAGCAACGAGCAGTACTTC. This sequence encodes CASSPGTSGRSNEQYF.

The chain links TRBV2 to TRBJ2-1, with D possibly TRBD2 on 6 matching bases. Trimming took 9 bases from V and 0 from J, leaving 9 bases between them. The CDR3 runs 13 residues. Germline V gene sequence: CDR1 SNHLY, CDR2 FYNNEI. The CDR3 region has the DNA TGTGCCAGGGGGGGAAACTCCTACAATGAGCAGTTCTTC. Its protein is CARGGNSYNEQFF.

The rearrangement joins TRBV5-1 to TRBJ2-6, with D maybe TRBD1 (6 bases). The CDR3 extends over 14 amino acids. Germline CDR1 reads SGHRS; CDR2 reads YFSETQ. The V end lost 0 bases, the J end lost 12 bases, and 13 bases lay between the germline ends. The CDR3 here is CASSLAHREPVLTF. CDR3 sequence (DNA): TGCGCCAGCAGCTTGGCCCACAGGGAACCCGTCCTGACTTTC.

The count of this clone is one. V is TRBV12-3 or TRBV12-4 and J is TRBJ2-7; TRBD2 is a possible D gene (5 bases). CDR3 length equals 12 residues. V shed 6 bases and J shed 0 bases, with 6 bases lying between them. The CDR3 DNA reads TGTGCCAGCAGCGAGGGCTCCTACGAGCAGTACTTC. Its protein product is CASSEGSYEQYF.

This chain joins TRBV28 and TRBJ1-5; perhaps TRBD1 as D (6 bases). Germline CDR1 and CDR2: MDHEN and SYDVKM. V dropped 3 bases and J dropped 6 bases, with 18 bases sitting between them. The CDR3 loop spans 16 amino acids. CDR3 sequence (DNA): TGTGCCAGCAGTTTTCCCCGCGGGAGGGACATTCAGCCCCAGCATTTT. Encoded protein: CASSFPRGRDIQPQHF.

V usage is TRBV28 and J usage is TRBJ1-4, with a weak D call TRBD1 (6 bases). CDR3 length equals 15 residues. CDR1 and CDR2 from the germline V gene are MDHEN and SYDVKM. The V end lost 2 bases, the J end lost 3 bases, and 10 bases lay between the germline ends. The CDR3 reads CASSLGGASNEKLFF. The CDR3 DNA is TGTGCCAGCAGTTTAGGGGGGGCGTCTAATGAAAAACTGTTTTTT.

This sequence joins TRBV5-6 and TRBJ1-4, with unresolved D. V was cut by 0 bases and J by 4 bases, with 13 bases left in between. This CDR3 comprises 16 residues. Germline loops: CDR1 SGHDT, CDR2 YYEEEE. CDR3 residues: CASSLAGEGSNEKLFF. The CDR3 DNA is TGTGCCAGCAGCTTGGCCGGGGAGGGAAGTAATGAAAAACTGTTTTTT.

This chain connects TRBV25-1 to TRBJ2-1; unclear D gene. The CDR3 loop spans 15 amino acids. Germline V gene lookup returns CDR1 MGHDK and CDR2 SYGVNS. Between the trimmed V and J ends, which lost 3 bases and 6 bases, there was a span of 15 bases. CDR3 DNA sequence: TGTGCCAGCAGTGACCCAAACTCTAGAAGCAATGAGCAGTTCTTC. Protein: CASSDPNSRSNEQFF.

The rearrangement links TRBV5-1 to TRBJ1-5; TRBD1 aligns across 10 bases. This CDR3 has 13 residues. V shed 4 bases and J 7 bases; nucleotides not matched to a gene: 2. Looked up from germline, CDR1 is SGHRS and CDR2 is YFSETQ. The CDR3: CASSGGQGQPQHF. The DNA of the CDR3 is TGCGCCAGCAGCGGGGGACAGGGGCAGCCCCAGCATTTT.

The V and J genes are TRBV3-1 (or the pseudogene TRBV3-2) and TRBJ2-2, with D possibly TRBD2 on 5 matching bases. The germline V and J ends were trimmed by 1 base and 6 bases, with 15 bases remaining between them. Germline V gene lookup returns CDR1 LGHDT and CDR2 YNNKEL (reference sequence). The CDR3 has 16 residues. CDR3: CASSQARLTASGELFF. For the CDR3, the DNA is TGTGCCAGCAGCCAAGCGAGACTAACGGCATCCGGGGAGCTGTTTTTT.

V usage is TRBV7-2 and J usage is TRBJ1-1, with 8 nucleotides matching TRBD1. Germline trimming cut 5 bases from V and 5 bases from J; bases unmatched to any gene: 4. CDR3 length equals 13 residues. Germline values: CDR1 SGHTA, CDR2 FQGNSA. The CDR3: CASSRDRLTEAFF. The CDR3 bases are TGTGCCAGCAGCCGGGACAGGTTAACTGAAGCTTTCTTT. Together with reference TRBV7-2 and TRBJ1-1, the CDR3 gives the full variable domain: GAGVSQSPSNKVTEKGKDVELRCDPISGHTALYWYRQSLGQGLEFLIYFQGNSAPDKSGLPSDRFSAERTGGSVSTLTIQRTQQEDSAVYLCASSRDRLTEAFFGQGTRLTVV.

As regards this clone: The sample holds other DNA sequences that translate to the same CDR3. V and J are TRBV5-1 and TRBJ1-3, with D possibly matching TRBD1 (6 bases). Germline V CDR1 and CDR2: SGHRS, YFSETQ. CDR3 size: 15 residues. Trimming took 0 bases from V and 2 from J, leaving 9 bases between them. Here the CDR3 DNA reads TGCGCCAGCAGCTTGGGCTCAGGGGCTGGAAACACCATATATTTT. Translation: CASSLGSGAGNTIYF.

The rearrangement uses TRBV19 and TRBJ1-2, with TRBD1 identical over 9 bases. V shed 4 bases and J 2 bases; nucleotides not matched to a gene: 5. The CDR3 loop spans 15 amino acids. Looked up from germline, CDR1 is LNHDA and CDR2 is SQIVND (reference sequence). The CDR3 loop is CASSNPGQGNYGYTF. In nucleotides, the CDR3 is TGTGCCAGTAGTAACCCGGGACAGGGCAACTATGGCTACACCTTC.

This sequence joins TRBV4-1 and TRBJ2-7; 9 bases agree with TRBD1. V shed 1 base and J 4 bases; nucleotides not matched to a gene: 5. CDR1 and CDR2 from the germline V gene are MGHRA and YSYEKL. This CDR3 is built from 15 residues. DNA of the CDR3: TGCGCCAGCAGCCAAGGGGGACAGGGTAATTACGAGCAGTACTTC. This sequence encodes CASSQGGQGNYEQYF.

V and J are TRBV3-1 (or the pseudogene TRBV3-2) and TRBJ2-7; possibly TRBD1 for D (5 bases). Trimming shortened V by 5 bases and J by 5 bases, and 13 bases separated the two germline ends. The CDR3 is made up of 13 amino acids. CDR1 is LGHDT and CDR2 is YNNKEL in the germline V gene (reference sequence). CDR3 sequence reads: CASSYTGPNEQYF. The CDR3 DNA sequence: TGTGCCAGCAGCTATACAGGTCCCAACGAGCAGTACTTC.